A single T cell receptor (beta chain) is shown here with its context. The sample holds other DNA sequences that translate to the same CDR3. The junction had 0 bases not matched to a gene; V was cut back by 3 bases and J by 0 bases. The CDR3 runs 15 residues. From germline, CDR1 is SGHKS and CDR2 YYEKEE (reference sequence). This entry belongs to a study of control samples from healthy donors and cancer patients. Profiling relied on immunoSEQ multiplex PCR, and the TCRdb table lists in-frame clones only, not all of them. The repertoire includes hundreds of thousands of clones, around 90% of them detected once, and 5% to 7% sits in the top ten.

The sample comprised PBMCs. The chain joins TRBV5-5 to TRBJ2-1, with 10 bases lining up with TRBD1. This receptor was taken from a man aged 35-49 years with head and neck cancer. The chain's CDR3 is CASSWTGGSYNEQFF. CDR3 sequence (DNA): TGTGCCAGCAGCTGGACAGGGGGCTCCTACAATGAGCAGTTCTTC. Combining the CDR3 with reference TRBV5-5 and TRBJ2-1 gives the whole variable domain DAGVTQSPTHLIKTRGQQVTLRCSPISGHKSVSWYQQVLGQGPQFIFQYYEKEERGRGNFPDRFSARQFPNYSSELNVNALLLGDSALYLCASSWTGGSYNEQFFGPGTRLTVL.